These 12 T cell receptor beta chains were sequenced from one sample in a study of blood T cell repertoires in COVID-19. Profiling relied on immunoSEQ multiplex PCR, and the TCRdb table lists in-frame clones only, not all of them. The sample includes 100,000 to 120,000 clones, approximately 90% of them seen just once. Material for sequencing was peripheral blood. These receptors came from a woman aged 65 to 85 who had recovered from COVID-19.

J is TRBJ1-5 and V is TRBV30; TRBD1 might be the D (6 bases). From germline, CDR1 is GTSNPN and CDR2 SVGIG (reference sequence). The V end was cut by 3 bases, the J end by 3 bases, with 15 bases between. The CDR3 totals 15 residues. Here the CDR3 reads CAWSARTASNQPQHF. CDR3 DNA sequence: TGTGCCTGGAGCGCTCGGACAGCCTCCAATCAGCCCCAGCATTTT.

This clone has a single count. The V gene is TRBV10-3, the J gene TRBJ2-5; TRBD2 agrees at 8 bases. J lost 4 bases, V lost 4 bases, and 5 bases had no gene match. The CDR3 contains 14 residues. Germline V gene lookup returns CDR1 ENHRY and CDR2 SYGVKD. CDR3 DNA: TGTGCCATCAGTGGATCTAGCGGGCGAGAGACCCAGTACTTC. As protein: CAISGSSGRETQYF.

The chain couples TRBV7-3 to TRBJ2-7; D call uncertain. Between the trimmed V and J ends, which lost 5 bases and 2 bases, there was a span of 13 bases. Germline loops: CDR1 SGHTA, CDR2 FQGTGA. This CDR3 comprises 14 residues. In DNA, the CDR3 is TGTGCCAGCAGCCCCGGCGGTCCGCCCTACGAGCAGTACTTC. Translated, it gives CASSPGGPPYEQYF.

The CDR3 region is CASSKQGMGQPQHF. The CDR3 coding sequence is TGTGCCAGCAGCAAACAGGGGATGGGGCAGCCCCAGCATTTT. The chain joins TRBV7-8 to TRBJ1-5; 7 positions agree with TRBD1. V dropped 5 bases and J dropped 7; count of bases not matched to a gene: 8. Germline assignment: CDR1 SGHVS and CDR2 FQNEAQ. The CDR3 is 14 residues long.

This clone was seen a few times. CDR3 in amino acids: CASSNGQGTDTQYF. As DNA, the CDR3 is TGTGCCAGCAGCAATGGACAGGGCACAGATACGCAGTATTTT. V usage is TRBV7-3 and J usage is TRBJ2-3, with 7 bases that match TRBD1. V trimming: 5 bases; J trimming: 1 base; junction bases outside the gene matches: 3. There are 14 residues in the CDR3. Germline lookup yields CDR1 SGHTA and CDR2 FQGTGA.

The chain uses TRBV5-4 and TRBJ2-6, with TRBD2 matching 9 bases. The germline V gene encodes CDR1 SGHNT and CDR2 YYREEE (reference sequence). This CDR3 spans 15 amino acids. The J segment lost 1 base and the V segment lost 4 bases, leaving 0 bases of the junction unmatched. CDR3 coding DNA: TGTGCCAGCAGCGCGGGGGGGTCTGGGGCCAACGTCCTGACTTTC. Its protein product is CASSAGGSGANVLTF.

The chain links TRBV30 to TRBJ1-4; 7 nucleotides align to TRBD1. The CDR3 covers 14 residues. Germline CDR1 and CDR2: GTSNPN and SVGIG (reference sequence). V trimming: 0 bases; J trimming: 7 bases; junction bases outside the gene matches: 5. This CDR3 reads CAWSVGGGGEKLFF. In nucleotides, the CDR3 is TGTGCCTGGAGTGTAGGAGGGGGCGGTGAAAAACTGTTTTTT.

The rearrangement links TRBV11-2 to TRBJ2-6; D gene unclear. The CDR3 loop spans 14 amino acids. Germline-derived CDR1 and CDR2 are SGHAT and FQNNGV. Trimming removed 5 bases at V and 3 bases at J, with 8 bases between. Here the CDR3 reads CASSPLRGANVLTF. DNA of the CDR3: TGTGCCAGCAGCCCCCTGCGTGGGGCCAACGTCCTGACTTTC.

CDR3 loop: CAWSVERGADTQYF. For the CDR3, the DNA is TGTGCCTGGAGTGTCGAGCGGGGAGCAGATACGCAGTATTTT. The J gene is TRBJ2-3, the V gene TRBV30; the match to TRBD2 covers 7 bases. V lost 0 bases, J lost 4 bases, and 4 bases stayed unmatched. CDR3 length: 14 amino acids. Germline V gives CDR1 GTSNPN, CDR2 SVGIG (reference sequence).

J is TRBJ2-7 and V is TRBV9; 8 bases agree with TRBD2. Looked up from germline, CDR1 is SGDLS and CDR2 is YYNGEE. V shed 0 bases, J shed 0 bases, and the junction held 2 bases outside the gene matches. CDR3 length: 15 amino acids. In DNA form, the CDR3 reads TGTGCCAGCAGCGTAGGTAGCGGGGTCTCCTACGAGCAGTACTTC. Its protein is CASSVGSGVSYEQYF.

This clone was observed a single time. The gene calls are TRBV27 and TRBJ1-1; tentatively, D is TRBD1 (6 bases). The V end was cut by 5 bases, the J end by 2 bases, with 12 bases between. CDR1 is MNHEY, CDR2 SMNVEV, per germline (reference sequence). CDR3 length equals 14 residues. CDR3 loop: CASSIRTENTEAFF. CDR3 nucleotides: TGTGCCAGCAGTATCCGGACAGAAAACACTGAAGCTTTCTTT.

This clone showed up just a few times. The chain carries TRBV30 and TRBJ1-5; a possible D gene is TRBD1 (5 bases). CDR1 GTSNPN and CDR2 SVGIG come from the germline V gene (reference sequence). CDR3 size: 13 residues. Trimming pared 2 bases from V and 7 bases from J, leaving 12 bases between. In DNA, the CDR3 is TGTGCCTGGAGTCGGCAGGGCGGCCAGCCCCAGCATTTT. Translating gives CAWSRQGGQPQHF.